This TCR beta chain derives from a study of shared clonotypes between healthy human individuals. CD4+ cells were split into CD45RA+ naive and CD45RA-negative memory subsets. Each PCR replicate from the sorted subsets contained about 200 ng DNA, which is about 31,000 T cell genomes. The table came from immunoSEQ multiplex PCR; TCRdb's copy has only in-frame clones and leaves some out. This table holds some 1 million clones, more than 60% found once. The study's findings and limits: Even with large depth, rarefaction showed that sorted-subset sequencing was incomplete.

For this clone: The antigen remains undetermined.

CDR1 is MNHEY and CDR2 is SVGAGI in the germline V gene. The CDR3 is made up of 14 amino acids. The ends were cut back, 2 bases at V and 4 bases at J, with 11 bases in the middle. The TCR was taken from a man between 18 and 35 years old in good health. Sequenced material: memory CD4+ T cells sorted from blood. Stated subset: CD45RA-negative fraction. The rearrangement links TRBV6-5 to TRBJ1-1; unclear D gene. The CDR3 sequence: CASSYGLMGTEAFF. The CDR3 nucleotides read TGTGCCAGCAGTTACGGGTTAATGGGCACTGAAGCTTTCTTT.